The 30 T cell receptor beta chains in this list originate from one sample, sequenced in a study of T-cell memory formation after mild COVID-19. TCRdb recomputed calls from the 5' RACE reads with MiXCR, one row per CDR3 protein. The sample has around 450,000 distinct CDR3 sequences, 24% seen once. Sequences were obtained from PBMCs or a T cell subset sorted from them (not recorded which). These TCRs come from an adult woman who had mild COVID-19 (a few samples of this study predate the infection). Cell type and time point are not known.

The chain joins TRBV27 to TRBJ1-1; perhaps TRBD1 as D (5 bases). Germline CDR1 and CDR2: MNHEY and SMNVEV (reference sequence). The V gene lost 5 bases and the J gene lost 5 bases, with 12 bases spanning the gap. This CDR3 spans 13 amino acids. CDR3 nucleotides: TGTGCCAGCAGTCTCAGGGTGGGAACTGAAGCTTTCTTT. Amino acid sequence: CASSLRVGTEAFF.

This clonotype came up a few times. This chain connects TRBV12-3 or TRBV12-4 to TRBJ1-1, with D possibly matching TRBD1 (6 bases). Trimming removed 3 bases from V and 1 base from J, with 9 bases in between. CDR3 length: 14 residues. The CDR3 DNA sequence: TGTGCCAGCAGTTTTGAGGGGGGGAACACTGAAGCTTTCTTT. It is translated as CASSFEGGNTEAFF.

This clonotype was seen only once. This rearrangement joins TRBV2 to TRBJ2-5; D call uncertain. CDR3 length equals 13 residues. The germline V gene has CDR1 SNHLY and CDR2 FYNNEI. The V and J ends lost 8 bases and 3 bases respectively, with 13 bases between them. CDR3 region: CASDPDSEETQYF. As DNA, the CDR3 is TGTGCCAGCGACCCCGATAGTGAAGAGACCCAGTACTTC.

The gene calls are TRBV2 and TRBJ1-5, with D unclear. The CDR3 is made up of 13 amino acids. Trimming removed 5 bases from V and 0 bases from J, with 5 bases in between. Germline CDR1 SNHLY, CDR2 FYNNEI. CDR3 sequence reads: CASSSGSNQPQHF. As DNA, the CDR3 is TGTGCCAGCAGTTCAGGTAGCAATCAGCCCCAGCATTTT.

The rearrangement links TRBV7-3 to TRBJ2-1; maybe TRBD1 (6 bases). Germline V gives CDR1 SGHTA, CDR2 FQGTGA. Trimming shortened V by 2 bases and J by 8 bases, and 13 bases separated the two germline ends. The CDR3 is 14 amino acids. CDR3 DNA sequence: TGTGCCAGCAGCTTAGGCAACAGGGATCATGAGCAGTTCTTC. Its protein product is CASSLGNRDHEQFF.

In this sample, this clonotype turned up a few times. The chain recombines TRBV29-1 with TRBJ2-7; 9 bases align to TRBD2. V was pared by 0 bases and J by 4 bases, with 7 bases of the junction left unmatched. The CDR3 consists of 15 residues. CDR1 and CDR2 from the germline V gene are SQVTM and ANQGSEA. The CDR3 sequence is CSVEDPREGSYEQYF. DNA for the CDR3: TGCAGCGTTGAAGATCCGCGGGAGGGATCATACGAGCAGTACTTC.

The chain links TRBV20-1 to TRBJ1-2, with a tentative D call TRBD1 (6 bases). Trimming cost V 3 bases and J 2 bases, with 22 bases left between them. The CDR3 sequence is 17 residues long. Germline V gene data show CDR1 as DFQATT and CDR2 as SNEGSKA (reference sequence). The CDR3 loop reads CSARERDNPWMNYGYTF. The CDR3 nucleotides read TGCAGTGCTAGGGAACGGGACAACCCTTGGATGAACTATGGCTACACCTTC.

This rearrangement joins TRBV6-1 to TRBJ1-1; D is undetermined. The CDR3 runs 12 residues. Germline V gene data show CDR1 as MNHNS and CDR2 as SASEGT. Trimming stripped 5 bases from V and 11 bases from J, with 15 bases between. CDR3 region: CASSPREPEAFF. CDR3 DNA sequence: TGTGCCAGCAGTCCTCGGGAGCCCGAGGCTTTCTTT.

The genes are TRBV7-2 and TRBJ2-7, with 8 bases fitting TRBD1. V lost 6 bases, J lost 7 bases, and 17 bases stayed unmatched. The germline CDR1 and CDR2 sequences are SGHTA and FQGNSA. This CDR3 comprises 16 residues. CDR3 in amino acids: CASSSRGQGMGGEQYF. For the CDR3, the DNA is TGTGCCAGCAGTTCCCGTGGACAGGGAATGGGCGGGGAGCAGTACTTC.

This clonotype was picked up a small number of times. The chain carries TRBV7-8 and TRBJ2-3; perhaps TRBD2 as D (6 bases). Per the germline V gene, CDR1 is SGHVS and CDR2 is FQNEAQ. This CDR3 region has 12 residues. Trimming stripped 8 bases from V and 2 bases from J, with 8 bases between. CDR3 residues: CASGRTTDTQYF. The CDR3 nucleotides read TGTGCCAGCGGGAGGACCACAGATACGCAGTATTTT.

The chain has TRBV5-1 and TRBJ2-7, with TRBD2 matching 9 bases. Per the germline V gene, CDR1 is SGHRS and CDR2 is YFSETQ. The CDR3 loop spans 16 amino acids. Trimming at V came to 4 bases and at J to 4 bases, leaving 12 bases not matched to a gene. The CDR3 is CASSPTPSGIFYEQYF. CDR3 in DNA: TGCGCCAGCAGCCCGACCCCTAGCGGGATTTTTTACGAGCAGTACTTC.

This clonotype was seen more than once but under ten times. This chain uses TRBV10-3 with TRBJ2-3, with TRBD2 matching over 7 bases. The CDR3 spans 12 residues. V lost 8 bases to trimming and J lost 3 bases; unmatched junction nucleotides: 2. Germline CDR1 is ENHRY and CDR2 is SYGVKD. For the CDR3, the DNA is TGTGCCATCGGGGGGGGGACAGATACGCAGTATTTT. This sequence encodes CAIGGGTDTQYF.

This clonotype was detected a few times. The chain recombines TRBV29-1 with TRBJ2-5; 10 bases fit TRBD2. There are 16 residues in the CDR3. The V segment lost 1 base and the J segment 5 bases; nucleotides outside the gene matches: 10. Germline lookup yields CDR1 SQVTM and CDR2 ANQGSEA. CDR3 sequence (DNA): TGCAGCGTTGAAGGCCCTAGCGGGAGAGGTAGGGAGACCCAGTACTTC. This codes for CSVEGPSGRGRETQYF.

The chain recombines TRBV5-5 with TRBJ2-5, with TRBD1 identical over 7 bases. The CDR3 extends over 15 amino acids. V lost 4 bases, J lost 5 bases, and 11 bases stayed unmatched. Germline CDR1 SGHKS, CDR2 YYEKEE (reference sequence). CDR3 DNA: TGTGCCAGCAGCACCGGGACAGCCCCGTTCGAGACCCAGTACTTC. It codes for CASSTGTAPFETQYF.

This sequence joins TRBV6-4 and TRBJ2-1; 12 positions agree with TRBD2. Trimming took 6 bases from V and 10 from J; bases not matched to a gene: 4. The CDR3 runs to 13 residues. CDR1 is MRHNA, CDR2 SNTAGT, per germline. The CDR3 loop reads CASSAGTSGEQFF. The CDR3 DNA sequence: TGTGCCAGCAGCGCCGGGACTAGCGGGGAGCAGTTCTTC.

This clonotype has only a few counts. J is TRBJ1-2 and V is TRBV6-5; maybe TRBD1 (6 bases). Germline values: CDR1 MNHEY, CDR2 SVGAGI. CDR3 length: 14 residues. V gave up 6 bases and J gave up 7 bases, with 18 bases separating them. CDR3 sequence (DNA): TGTGCCAGCAGCCGCGGGGGCAGGGTTGCTGGCTACACCTTC. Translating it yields CASSRGGRVAGYTF.

CDR3 sequence: CASSQVSARRSYEQYF. DNA of the CDR3: TGTGCCAGCAGCCAAGTTAGTGCTAGAAGATCCTACGAGCAGTACTTC. The chain employs TRBV14 and TRBJ2-7; D unclear. The ends were cut back, 1 base at V and 1 base at J, with 14 bases in the middle. The germline V gene has CDR1 SGHDN and CDR2 FVKESK. This CDR3 region has 16 residues.

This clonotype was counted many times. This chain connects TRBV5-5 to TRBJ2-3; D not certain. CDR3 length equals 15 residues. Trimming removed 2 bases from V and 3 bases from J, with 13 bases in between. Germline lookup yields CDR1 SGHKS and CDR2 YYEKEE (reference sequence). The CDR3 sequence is CASSFTSLGTDTQYF. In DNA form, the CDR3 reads TGTGCCAGCAGCTTCACCAGCCTCGGGACAGATACGCAGTATTTT.

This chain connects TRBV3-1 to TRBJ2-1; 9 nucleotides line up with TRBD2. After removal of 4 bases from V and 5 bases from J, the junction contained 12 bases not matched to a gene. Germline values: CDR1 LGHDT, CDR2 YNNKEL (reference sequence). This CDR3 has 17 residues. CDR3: CASSPQFSGRSHNEQFF. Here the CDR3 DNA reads TGTGCCAGCAGCCCCCAGTTCAGCGGGAGGTCCCACAATGAGCAGTTCTTC.

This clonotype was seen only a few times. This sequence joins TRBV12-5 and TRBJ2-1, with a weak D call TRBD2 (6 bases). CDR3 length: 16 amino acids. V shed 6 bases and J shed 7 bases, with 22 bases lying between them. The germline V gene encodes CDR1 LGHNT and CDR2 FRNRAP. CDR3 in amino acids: CASGRFRVGGSNEQFF. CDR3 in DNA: TGTGCTAGTGGCCGATTCCGGGTCGGGGGTTCTAATGAGCAGTTCTTC.

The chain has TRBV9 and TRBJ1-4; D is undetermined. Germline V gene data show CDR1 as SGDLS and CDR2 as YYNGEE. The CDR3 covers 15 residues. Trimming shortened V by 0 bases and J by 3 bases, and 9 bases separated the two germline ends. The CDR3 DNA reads TGTGCCAGCAGCGTAGGTCACGCCGCTAATGAAAAACTGTTTTTT. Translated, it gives CASSVGHAANEKLFF.

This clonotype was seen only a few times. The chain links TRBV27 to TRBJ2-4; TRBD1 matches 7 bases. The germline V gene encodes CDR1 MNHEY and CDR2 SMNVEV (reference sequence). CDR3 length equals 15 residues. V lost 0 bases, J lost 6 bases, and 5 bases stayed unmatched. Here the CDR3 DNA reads TGTGCCAGCAGTTTATCGATGACAGGGACAAACATTCAGTACTTC. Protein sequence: CASSLSMTGTNIQYF.

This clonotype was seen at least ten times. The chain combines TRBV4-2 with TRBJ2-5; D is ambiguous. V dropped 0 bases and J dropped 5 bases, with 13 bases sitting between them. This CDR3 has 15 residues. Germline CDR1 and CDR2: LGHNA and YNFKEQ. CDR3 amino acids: CASSQEERTAETQYF. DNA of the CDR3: TGTGCCAGCAGCCAAGAAGAGAGGACCGCGGAGACCCAGTACTTC.

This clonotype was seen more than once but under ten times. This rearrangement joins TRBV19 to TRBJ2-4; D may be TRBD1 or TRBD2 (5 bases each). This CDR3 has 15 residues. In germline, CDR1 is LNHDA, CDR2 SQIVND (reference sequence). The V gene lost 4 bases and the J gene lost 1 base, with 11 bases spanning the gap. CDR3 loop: CASSTTWGAKNIQYF. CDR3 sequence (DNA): TGTGCCAGTAGTACGACTTGGGGGGCCAAAAACATTCAGTACTTC.

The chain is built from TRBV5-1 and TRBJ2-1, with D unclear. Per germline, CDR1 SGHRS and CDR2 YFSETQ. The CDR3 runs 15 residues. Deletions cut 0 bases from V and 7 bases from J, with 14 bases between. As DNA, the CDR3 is TGCGCCAGCAGCTTGGTGGTCGGACCGATAAATGAGCAGTTCTTC. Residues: CASSLVVGPINEQFF.

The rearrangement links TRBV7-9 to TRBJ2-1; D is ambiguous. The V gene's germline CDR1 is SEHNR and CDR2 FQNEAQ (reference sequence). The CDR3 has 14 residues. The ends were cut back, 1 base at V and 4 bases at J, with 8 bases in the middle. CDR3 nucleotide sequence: TGTGCCAGCAGCTTAGTCGGAGATTACAATGAGCAGTTCTTC. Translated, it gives CASSLVGDYNEQFF.

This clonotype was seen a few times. The CDR3 here is CASSLGQSNTGELFF. CDR3 nucleotides: TGTGCCAGCAGCCTGGGACAGTCGAACACCGGGGAGCTGTTTTTT. This chain connects TRBV5-5 to TRBJ2-2, with 7 positions matching TRBD1. Germline lookup yields CDR1 SGHKS and CDR2 YYEKEE (reference sequence). V was pared by 4 bases and J by 0 bases, with 3 bases of the junction left unmatched. This CDR3 contains 15 residues.

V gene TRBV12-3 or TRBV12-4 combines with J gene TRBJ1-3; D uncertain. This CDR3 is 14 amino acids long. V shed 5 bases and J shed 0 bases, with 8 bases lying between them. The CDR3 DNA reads TGTGCCAGCAGTACTAAGAGCTCTGGAAACACCATATATTTT. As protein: CASSTKSSGNTIYF.

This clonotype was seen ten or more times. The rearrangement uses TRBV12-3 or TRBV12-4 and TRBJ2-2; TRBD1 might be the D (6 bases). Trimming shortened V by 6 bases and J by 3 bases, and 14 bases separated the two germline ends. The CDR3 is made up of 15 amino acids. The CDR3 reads CASSRDRTDTGELFF. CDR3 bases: TGTGCCAGCAGCAGAGACAGGACTGACACCGGGGAGCTGTTTTTT.

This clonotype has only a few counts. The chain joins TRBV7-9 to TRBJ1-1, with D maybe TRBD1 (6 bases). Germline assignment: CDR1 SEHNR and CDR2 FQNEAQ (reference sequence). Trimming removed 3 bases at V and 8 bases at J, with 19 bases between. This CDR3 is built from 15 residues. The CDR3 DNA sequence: TGTGCCAGCAGCTTCGGAGGGGGGGCGGAGGAGGAAGCTTTCTTT. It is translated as CASSFGGGAEEEAFF.